These T cell receptor beta chains were read from a single sample in a study of T cells in Graves' hyperthyroidism and ophthalmopathy. TCRdb analysed the multiplex PCR reads with MiXCR anew, one entry per CDR3 protein. The sample has about 420,000 distinct CDR3 sequences, roughly 14% seen once. The source material was blood. The receptor source for this set is a woman aged 18-29 years with Graves' hyperthyroidism. Both conserved end residues are part of each CDR3. The order of the fields is D gene, CDR3 length, V gene, clone size, J gene, CDR3 DNA, CDR3 protein. A D gene is named only where the DNA matches it firmly. Size is stated for part of the rows, as once, few or many counts, or as a class when the clone is expanded.

d_call: TRBD1
cdr3_length: 15
v_call: TRBV11-2
clone_size: many
j_call: TRBJ1-3
cdr3_nt: TGTGCCAGCAGCTCAACAGGGGATTCTGGAAACACCATATATTTT
cdr3_aa: CASSSTGDSGNTIYF

d_call: TRBD1
cdr3_length: 14
v_call: TRBV4-1
clone_size: NA
j_call: TRBJ2-2
cdr3_nt: TGCGCCAGCAGCCAAGCGACAGGGGCCGGGGAGCTGTTTTTT
cdr3_aa: CASSQATGAGELFF

d_call: TRBD2
cdr3_length: 16
v_call: TRBV6-1
clone_size: NA
j_call: TRBJ2-3
cdr3_nt: TGTGCCAGCAGTAAAGCTAGCGGGGGGGCCCCAGATACGCAGTATTTT
cdr3_aa: CASSKASGGAPDTQYF

d_call: TRBD1
cdr3_length: 15
v_call: TRBV11-2
clone_size: many
j_call: TRBJ2-7
cdr3_nt: TGTGCCAGCAGCTCCCGCCGGGACAGGGGCTACGAGCAGTACTTC
cdr3_aa: CASSSRRDRGYEQYF

d_call: NA
cdr3_length: 16
v_call: TRBV6-1
clone_size: many
j_call: TRBJ2-3
cdr3_nt: TGTGCCAGCAGCCCGACCCTAGCGAGGGGCACAGATACGCAGTATTTT
cdr3_aa: CASSPTLARGTDTQYF

d_call: NA
cdr3_length: 14
v_call: TRBV6-2/TRBV6-3
clone_size: many
j_call: TRBJ1-5
cdr3_nt: TGTGCCAGCACCTACGGGGGGGGAAATCAGCCCCAGCATTTT
cdr3_aa: CASTYGGGNQPQHF

d_call: TRBD2
cdr3_length: 15
v_call: TRBV12-3/TRBV12-4
clone_size: many
j_call: TRBJ2-1
cdr3_nt: TGTGCCAGCAGTTTTTTTAGTACTAGCGGGAGTGAGCAGTTCTTC
cdr3_aa: CASSFFSTSGSEQFF

d_call: TRBD1
cdr3_length: 16
v_call: TRBV7-9
clone_size: many
j_call: TRBJ1-2
cdr3_nt: TGTGCCAGCAGCTTAGGGCTAGGGGGCGGTGAATATGGCTACACCTTC
cdr3_aa: CASSLGLGGGEYGYTF

d_call: TRBD1
cdr3_length: 14
v_call: TRBV12-3/TRBV12-4
clone_size: many
j_call: TRBJ1-3
cdr3_nt: TGTGCCAGCAGAGCGACAGGGTCTGGAAACACCATATATTTT
cdr3_aa: CASRATGSGNTIYF

d_call: NA
cdr3_length: 16
v_call: TRBV28
clone_size: many
j_call: TRBJ1-5
cdr3_nt: TGTGCCAGCAGTTTAAATTGGGGGCGCGGCAATCAGCCCCAGCATTTT
cdr3_aa: CASSLNWGRGNQPQHF

d_call: TRBD2
cdr3_length: 12
v_call: TRBV28
clone_size: many
j_call: TRBJ2-7
cdr3_nt: TGTGCCAGCAGGCGCGGGAGGGAGGAGCAGTACTTC
cdr3_aa: CASRRGREEQYF

d_call: NA
cdr3_length: 15
v_call: TRBV19
clone_size: many
j_call: TRBJ1-1
cdr3_nt: TGTGCCAGTAGTATAGTGGCAGGAGAGGCCACTGAAGCTTTCTTT
cdr3_aa: CASSIVAGEATEAFF

d_call: NA
cdr3_length: 14
v_call: TRBV28
clone_size: few
j_call: TRBJ2-2
cdr3_nt: TGTGCCAGCAGTAATCTTGGATCCACCGGGGAGCTGTTTTTT
cdr3_aa: CASSNLGSTGELFF

d_call: TRBD1
cdr3_length: 15
v_call: TRBV19
clone_size: NA
j_call: TRBJ1-4
cdr3_nt: TGTGCCAGTCACCGACAGGGGGCGCCCGGTGAAAAACTGTTTTTT
cdr3_aa: CASHRQGAPGEKLFF

d_call: TRBD1
cdr3_length: 12
v_call: TRBV11-3
clone_size: NA
j_call: TRBJ1-1
cdr3_nt: TGTGCCAGCAGCACCCGACAGGGCGAAGCTTTCTTT
cdr3_aa: CASSTRQGEAFF

d_call: NA
cdr3_length: 15
v_call: TRBV5-1
clone_size: few
j_call: TRBJ2-5
cdr3_nt: TGCGCCAGCAGCTTGGAATCCAGGGCGGGAGAGACCCAGTACTTC
cdr3_aa: CASSLESRAGETQYF

d_call: NA
cdr3_length: 15
v_call: TRBV12-3/TRBV12-4
clone_size: NA
j_call: TRBJ1-5
cdr3_nt: TGCCCCAGCAGCCCCACAAGGGGGGGCAATCAGCCCCAGCATTTT
cdr3_aa: CPSSPTRGGNQPQHF

d_call: TRBD2
cdr3_length: 14
v_call: TRBV7-3
clone_size: many
j_call: TRBJ2-7
cdr3_nt: TGTGCCAGCAGCCCCGAGCGGGGCGCACGCGAGCAGTACTTC
cdr3_aa: CASSPERGAREQYF

d_call: TRBD1
cdr3_length: 17
v_call: TRBV5-6
clone_size: many
j_call: TRBJ2-7
cdr3_nt: TGTGCCAGCAGCGAGCCGGGGACAGGGCGCAACTCCTACGAGCAGTACTTC
cdr3_aa: CASSEPGTGRNSYEQYF

d_call: NA
cdr3_length: 12
v_call: TRBV12-3/TRBV12-4
clone_size: many
j_call: TRBJ2-1
cdr3_nt: TGTTCCTCTGGACCGGGGGAACATGAGCAGTTCTTC
cdr3_aa: CSSGPGEHEQFF

d_call: TRBD1
cdr3_length: 13
v_call: TRBV2
clone_size: many
j_call: TRBJ1-4
cdr3_nt: TGTGCCAGCATGGGACAGAGCGTCGAAAAACTGTTTTTT
cdr3_aa: CASMGQSVEKLFF

d_call: NA
cdr3_length: 13
v_call: TRBV20-1
clone_size: many
j_call: TRBJ2-3
cdr3_nt: TGCAGTGCTAGATTGGAGGGTCTAGGGACGCAGTATTTT
cdr3_aa: CSARLEGLGTQYF

d_call: TRBD1
cdr3_length: 16
v_call: TRBV4-1
clone_size: many
j_call: TRBJ1-5
cdr3_nt: TGCGCCAGCAGCCAAGATCGGGGGACAGGGAATCAGCCCCAGCATTTT
cdr3_aa: CASSQDRGTGNQPQHF

d_call: NA
cdr3_length: 14
v_call: TRBV7-9
clone_size: many
j_call: TRBJ2-1
cdr3_nt: TGTGCCAGCAGTCTCACCGACAGGGGAGGGGAGCAGTTCTTC
cdr3_aa: CASSLTDRGGEQFF

d_call: NA
cdr3_length: 17
v_call: TRBV5-6
clone_size: few
j_call: TRBJ2-5
cdr3_nt: TGTGCCAGCAGCCGGACAGTCAGCCTGACCGCCGGTGAGACCCAGTACTTC
cdr3_aa: CASSRTVSLTAGETQYF

d_call: TRBD1
cdr3_length: 14
v_call: TRBV30
clone_size: many
j_call: TRBJ2-2
cdr3_nt: TGTGCCTGGGGGACAGGGCTTAACACCGGGGAGCTGTTTTTT
cdr3_aa: CAWGTGLNTGELFF

d_call: NA
cdr3_length: 16
v_call: TRBV5-1
clone_size: NA
j_call: TRBJ2-1
cdr3_nt: TGCGCCAGCAGCTTGGGGGGGCTCAGCTCCTACAATGAGCAGTTCTTC
cdr3_aa: CASSLGGLSSYNEQFF

d_call: TRBD2
cdr3_length: 18
v_call: TRBV18
clone_size: few
j_call: TRBJ2-1
cdr3_nt: TGTGCCAGCTCACCAGGCGGACTAGCGGGACGGTTTGTCGGAGAGCAGTTCTTC
cdr3_aa: CASSPGGLAGRFVGEQFF

d_call: NA
cdr3_length: 12
v_call: TRBV13
clone_size: many
j_call: TRBJ2-7
cdr3_nt: TGTGCCAGCCGGGTCCTCCCCCACGAGCAGTACTTC
cdr3_aa: CASRVLPHEQYF

d_call: TRBD1
cdr3_length: 14
v_call: TRBV28
clone_size: many
j_call: TRBJ2-7
cdr3_nt: TGTGCCAGCAGTCCACTCCTCAGGGGGCACGAGCAGTACTTC
cdr3_aa: CASSPLLRGHEQYF

d_call: TRBD2
cdr3_length: 18
v_call: TRBV9
clone_size: many
j_call: TRBJ2-3
cdr3_nt: TGTGCCAGCAGCGTAGCTACTACGCTGACTAGCGGCACAGATACGCAGTATTTT
cdr3_aa: CASSVATTLTSGTDTQYF

d_call: TRBD2
cdr3_length: 16
v_call: TRBV7-8
clone_size: many
j_call: TRBJ2-7
cdr3_nt: TGTGCCAGCAGTTCTCCCATAGCGGGAGGCTCCTACGAGCAGTACTTC
cdr3_aa: CASSSPIAGGSYEQYF

d_call: TRBD1
cdr3_length: 14
v_call: TRBV10-3
clone_size: NA
j_call: TRBJ1-2
cdr3_nt: TGTGCCATCAGGCCCGGGACAGGGGAGAATGGCTACACCTTC
cdr3_aa: CAIRPGTGENGYTF

d_call: NA
cdr3_length: 14
v_call: TRBV2
clone_size: many
j_call: TRBJ1-6
cdr3_nt: TGTGCCAGCAGGCCTGACGGATTGAATTCACCCCTCCACTTT
cdr3_aa: CASRPDGLNSPLHF

d_call: TRBD1
cdr3_length: 15
v_call: TRBV5-1
clone_size: NA
j_call: TRBJ2-2
cdr3_nt: TGCGCCAGCAGCCTAGGACAGGAACTCACCGGGGAGCTGTTTTTT
cdr3_aa: CASSLGQELTGELFF

d_call: TRBD1
cdr3_length: 17
v_call: TRBV5-1
clone_size: many
j_call: TRBJ1-1
cdr3_nt: TGCGCCAGCAGCTTGAGGACCCATGGACAGGGGGGCACTGAAGCTTTCTTT
cdr3_aa: CASSLRTHGQGGTEAFF

d_call: TRBD1
cdr3_length: 15
v_call: TRBV6-1
clone_size: NA
j_call: TRBJ2-7
cdr3_nt: TGTGCCAGCAGGCCAGCCGGGACAGGGTACTACGAGCAGTACTTC
cdr3_aa: CASRPAGTGYYEQYF